The 24 T cell receptor beta chains listed next were all sequenced from one sample in a study of shared clonotypes between healthy human individuals. This table comes from immunoSEQ multiplex PCR, and its TCRdb copy is limited to in-frame clones, with some not included. The sample consists of fewer than 400,000 clones, 74% of them appearing once. Sequenced sample: memory CD4+ T cells sorted from blood. Documented subset: CD45RA-negative fraction. The origin of the receptors is a man aged 25-45 years in good health.

This clone turned up a few times. The J gene is TRBJ1-2, the V gene TRBV7-9; D possibly corresponds to TRBD1 (5 bases). Trimming removed 1 base at V and 2 bases at J, with 17 bases between. The germline V gene has CDR1 SEHNR and CDR2 FQNEAQ (reference sequence). The CDR3 is 17 residues long. The CDR3 is CASSLVGGGGLNYGYTF. The CDR3 DNA follows: TGTGCCAGCAGCTTAGTCGGCGGTGGGGGTCTAAACTATGGCTACACCTTC.

This chain joins TRBV19 and TRBJ2-1; TRBD1 aligns across 9 bases. The trim removed 6 bases at V and 1 base at J, leaving 4 bases unmatched. The CDR3 spans 15 residues. Germline V gives CDR1 LNHDA, CDR2 SQIVND (reference sequence). The CDR3: CASRKQGASYNEQFF. CDR3 coding DNA: TGTGCCAGTAGGAAACAGGGGGCGTCCTACAATGAGCAGTTCTTC.

The V gene is TRBV6-1, the J gene TRBJ1-5; no clear D. The CDR3 sequence is 13 residues long. V lost 5 bases and J lost 0, with 5 bases in between. The germline V gene encodes CDR1 MNHNS and CDR2 SASEGT. The CDR3 DNA is TGTGCCAGCAGTACGCGTAGCAATCAGCCCCAGCATTTT. Protein: CASSTRSNQPQHF.

This clone was seen a few times. This chain connects TRBV27 to TRBJ2-1; TRBD2 matches 7 bases. CDR1 and CDR2 (germline): MNHEY, SMNVEV (reference sequence). Losses at the gene ends were 7 bases for V and 5 bases for J; bases not matched to a gene: 14. This CDR3 has 16 amino acids. In DNA form, the CDR3 reads TGTGCCAGCACCTATACGGTCTCCGGGACTAACAATGAGCAGTTCTTC. Its protein is CASTYTVSGTNNEQFF.

This clone was detected a few times. The chain joins TRBV2 to TRBJ2-5; no definite D call. The CDR3 is 15 residues long. V was cut by 2 bases and J by 3 bases, with 13 bases left in between. Germline V gene sequence: CDR1 SNHLY, CDR2 FYNNEI. Here the CDR3 DNA reads TGTGCCAGCAGTGAATCCGCTCCTCGGGAAGAGACCCAGTACTTC. Protein sequence: CASSESAPREETQYF. The entire variable domain, with the rest obtained from reference TRBV2 and TRBJ2-5, is as follows: EPEVTQTPSHQVTQMGQEVILRCVPISNHLYFYWYRQILGQKVEFLVSFYNNEISEKSEIFDDQFSVERPDGSNFTLKIRSTKLEDSAMYFCASSESAPREETQYFGPGTRLLVL.

J is TRBJ2-3 and V is TRBV9; no reliable D call. The CDR3 covers 13 residues. V was shortened by 0 bases and J by 3 bases, with 5 bases between the two germline ends. Germline CDR1 is SGDLS and CDR2 is YYNGEE. Here the CDR3 reads CASSVVTTDTQYF. The CDR3 nucleotides are TGTGCCAGCAGCGTAGTAACGACAGATACGCAGTATTTT.

The CDR3 spells CASSLGLNWQGNSPLHF. DNA for the CDR3: TGTGCCAGCAGCTTGGGTCTCAACTGGCAGGGTAATTCACCCCTCCACTTT. This chain joins TRBV5-4 and TRBJ1-6; maybe TRBD1 (5 bases). From germline, CDR1 is SGHNT and CDR2 YYREEE (reference sequence). This CDR3 comprises 17 residues. V was trimmed by 0 bases and J by 6 bases, leaving 16 bases between them.

This chain uses TRBV9 with TRBJ2-2; the D gene is possibly TRBD1 (6 bases). The CDR3 sequence is 16 residues long. The V gene lost 1 base and the J gene lost 3 bases, with 13 bases spanning the gap. Germline V gives CDR1 SGDLS, CDR2 YYNGEE. Here the CDR3 reads CASSVLAGEYTGELFF. CDR3 nucleotide sequence: TGTGCCAGCAGCGTACTGGCAGGGGAATACACCGGGGAGCTGTTTTTT. Combining the CDR3 with reference TRBV9 and TRBJ2-2 gives the whole variable domain DSGVTQTPKHLITATGQRVTLRCSPRSGDLSVYWYQQSLDQGLQFLIQYYNGEERAKGNILERFSAQQFPDLHSELNLSSLELGDSALYFCASSVLAGEYTGELFFGEGSRLTVL.

The chain joins TRBV30 to TRBJ2-6, with TRBD2 as a possible D gene (6 bases). The germline V and J ends were trimmed by 5 bases and 0 bases, with 8 bases remaining between them. This CDR3 contains 14 residues. Germline V CDR1 and CDR2: GTSNPN, SVGIG (reference sequence). The CDR3 bases are TGTGCCTGGGCGCGGGACTCTGGGGCCAACGTCCTGACTTTC. As protein: CAWARDSGANVLTF.

This clone turned up a few times. The V call is TRBV6-1, the J call TRBJ2-7; no firm D call. Germline CDR1 and CDR2: MNHNS and SASEGT. There are 10 residues in the CDR3. Trimming left V 5 bases short and J 4 bases short, with 3 bases between. DNA of the CDR3: TGTGCCAGCAGTAAATACGAGCAGTACTTC. As protein: CASSKYEQYF.

The V gene is TRBV5-1, the J gene TRBJ1-1, with D possibly being TRBD1 (5 bases). The germline V gene has CDR1 SGHRS and CDR2 YFSETQ. The CDR3 loop spans 16 amino acids. V lost 4 bases, J lost 1 base, and 17 bases lay in between. This chain's CDR3 is CASSQVSGWENTEAFF. DNA of the CDR3: TGCGCCAGCAGCCAGGTGTCAGGGTGGGAGAACACTGAAGCTTTCTTT.

This clone was counted only a few times. V usage is TRBV5-5 and J usage is TRBJ1-5, with D perhaps matching TRBD1 (5 bases). Trimming shortened V by 2 bases and J by 2 bases, and 11 bases separated the two germline ends. CDR1 SGHKS and CDR2 YYEKEE come from the germline V gene (reference sequence). The CDR3 length is 15 residues. CDR3: CASSFAGMGNQPQHF. CDR3 bases: TGTGCCAGCAGCTTTGCAGGGATGGGCAATCAGCCCCAGCATTTT.

The chain recombines TRBV29-1 with TRBJ1-2; 8 bases are a match to TRBD1. The CDR3 is made up of 12 amino acids. Per the germline V gene, CDR1 is SQVTM and CDR2 is ANQGSEA. The junction had 10 bases not matched to a gene; V was cut back by 8 bases and J by 8 bases. Here the CDR3 reads CSTGQAATGYTF. In nucleotides, the CDR3 is TGCAGCACGGGACAGGCGGCAACGGGCTACACCTTC.

V and J are TRBV7-2 and TRBJ2-2; 9 nucleotides agree with TRBD1. This CDR3 is 16 amino acids long. The germline V gene encodes CDR1 SGHTA and CDR2 FQGNSA. After removal of 5 bases from V and 1 base from J, the junction contained 5 bases not matched to a gene. Here the CDR3 reads CASSKQGAQNTGELFF. In nucleotides, the CDR3 is TGTGCCAGCAGCAAACAGGGGGCGCAGAACACCGGGGAGCTGTTTTTT.

The chain recombines TRBV21-1 with TRBJ2-7; the table's TRBD2 call for D was not verified on the DNA. TRBV21-1 is annotated as a pseudogene. The CDR3 is 15 amino acids. The CDR3 loop reads CASSSQRAYLYEQYF. CDR3 DNA sequence: TGTGCCAGCAGCTCCCAGAGAGCGTATCTCTACGAGCAGTACTTC.

This chain connects TRBV28 to TRBJ1-5; tentative D call: TRBD1 (6 bases). Deletions cut 6 bases from V and 0 bases from J, with 18 bases between. This CDR3 has 17 residues. CDR1 and CDR2 from the germline V gene are MDHEN and SYDVKM. CDR3 in DNA: TGTGCCAGCAGACGACCACGACAGGCATATAGCAATCAGCCCCAGCATTTT. It specifies CASRRPRQAYSNQPQHF. Full variable domain (remainder filled in from reference TRBV28 and TRBJ1-5): DVKVTQSSRYLVKRTGEKVFLECVQDMDHENMFWYRQDPGLGLRLIYFSYDVKMKEKGDIPEGYSVSREKKERFSLILESASTNQTSMYLCASRRPRQAYSNQPQHFGDGTRLSIL.

This clone was seen only a few times. The CDR3 nucleotides are TGCGCCAGCAGCCAAGGGACAGGGGACACCGGGGAGCTGTTTTTT. Amino acids: CASSQGTGDTGELFF. The chain recombines TRBV4-3 with TRBJ2-2, with 9 nucleotides matching TRBD1. Germline loops: CDR1 LGHNA, CDR2 YSLEER. The V segment lost 1 base and the J segment 3 bases; nucleotides outside the gene matches: 0. The length of the CDR3 is 15 residues.

This rearrangement joins TRBV18 to TRBJ1-5; D is unclear. The CDR3 contains 16 residues. From germline, CDR1 is KGHSH and CDR2 LQKENI. Trimming stripped 3 bases from V and 0 bases from J, with 12 bases between. In DNA, the CDR3 is TGTGCCAGCTCACCGGTCTCCGGGAATAGCAATCAGCCCCAGCATTTT. Protein sequence: CASSPVSGNSNQPQHF.

For this clone: The germline gene is not matched at one end of the junction; a read error may be the cause. The chain is built from TRBV30 and TRBJ1-4, with D unclear. CDR3 length equals 13 residues. The germline V gene encodes CDR1 GTSNPN and CDR2 SVGIG (reference sequence). CDR3 sequence reads: CAWSVGLGRVLRF. CDR3 nucleotide sequence: TGTGCCTGGAGCGTAGGACTAGGGCGGGTCCTTCGTTTT.

The V gene is TRBV28, the J gene TRBJ2-7, with D tentatively TRBD1 (7 bases). Germline V gives CDR1 MDHEN, CDR2 SYDVKM. V lost 5 bases, J lost 1 base, and 9 bases lay in between. This CDR3 has 13 residues. The CDR3 is CASSAGQSYEQYF. The DNA for the CDR3 is TGTGCCAGCAGTGCGGGACAGTCCTACGAGCAGTACTTC. The entire variable domain, with the rest obtained from reference TRBV28 and TRBJ2-7, is as follows: DVKVTQSSRYLVKRTGEKVFLECVQDMDHENMFWYRQDPGLGLRLIYFSYDVKMKEKGDIPEGYSVSREKKERFSLILESASTNQTSMYLCASSAGQSYEQYFGPGTRLTVT.

The chain couples TRBV9 to TRBJ2-1; D is perhaps TRBD1 or TRBD2 (5 bases each). The CDR3 is made up of 17 amino acids. Deletions cut 3 bases from V and 3 bases from J, with 19 bases between. CDR1 is SGDLS and CDR2 is YYNGEE in the germline V gene. The CDR3 here is CASSDTPMWGNYNEQFF. Written as DNA, the CDR3 is TGTGCCAGCAGCGATACCCCCATGTGGGGGAACTACAATGAGCAGTTCTTC.

Only a few counts were recorded for this clone. The rearrangement joins TRBV18 to TRBJ2-7; TRBD1 matches 8 bases. V gave up 5 bases and J gave up 6 bases; unmatched junction bases: 15. CDR1 is KGHSH and CDR2 is LQKENI in the germline V gene. CDR3 length: 16 residues. This CDR3 is CASSSKGTGILSEQYF. The CDR3 DNA follows: TGTGCCAGCTCATCAAAGGGGACAGGCATATTGAGCGAGCAGTACTTC.

This clone was detected only a few times. The V call is TRBV5-1, the J call TRBJ2-5; 7 bases match TRBD2. This CDR3 comprises 13 residues. V trimming: 3 bases; J trimming: 4 bases; junction bases outside the gene matches: 3. Germline-derived CDR1 and CDR2 are SGHRS and YFSETQ. The CDR3 sequence: CASSWGGRETQYF. The CDR3 DNA is TGCGCCAGCAGCTGGGGAGGGCGAGAGACCCAGTACTTC.

The CDR3 reads CASSRDRQQETQYF. As DNA, the CDR3 is TGTGCCAGCAGTCGGGACAGGCAACAAGAGACCCAGTACTTC. This rearrangement joins TRBV2 to TRBJ2-5; the match to TRBD1 covers 8 bases. The CDR3 loop spans 14 amino acids. Germline CDR1 and CDR2: SNHLY and FYNNEI. V gave up 5 bases and J gave up 2 bases; unmatched junction bases: 4.